This entry describes one T cell receptor (beta chain). Antigen unknown. This sample is drawn from a study of quantifying T cell responses using KT2 cells. Study-wide background: RNA was reverse transcribed with TCR alpha and beta constant-region primers.

Whole-study findings and limits: Counts of KT2 alpha and beta sequences rose linearly with the number of KT2 cells added.

The cDNA 3' end received a ligated oligonucleotide with a UMI. The first PCR ran approximately 4 cycles with an equimolar RC1.1 and RC1.2 beta primer mix. Separate processing of TCR alpha and beta chains began at the second PCR. TCRdb reprocessed the UMI-ligation and nested PCR reads via MiXCR and lists one record per CDR3 protein. The sample has 40,000 to 55,000 distinct CDR3 sequences, 11% seen once. The sample is PBMC spiked with counted cells of clone KT2. Fixed numbers of PBMC received varying amounts of KT2 cells. Sequencing was performed on PBMCs spiked with cells of the T cell clone KT2. This clonotype was obtained from a human donor.

CDR3 region: CASSWRDSYEQYF. The CDR3 DNA reads as TGTGCCAGCAGTTGGAGGGACTCCTACGAGCAGTACTTC. The chain employs TRBV6-2 or TRBV6-3 and TRBJ2-7; a weak D match, TRBD2 (6 bases). Trimming shortened V by 4 bases and J by 0 bases, and 7 bases separated the two germline ends. This CDR3 has 13 residues. CDR1 and CDR2 from the germline V gene are MNHEY and SVGEGT.